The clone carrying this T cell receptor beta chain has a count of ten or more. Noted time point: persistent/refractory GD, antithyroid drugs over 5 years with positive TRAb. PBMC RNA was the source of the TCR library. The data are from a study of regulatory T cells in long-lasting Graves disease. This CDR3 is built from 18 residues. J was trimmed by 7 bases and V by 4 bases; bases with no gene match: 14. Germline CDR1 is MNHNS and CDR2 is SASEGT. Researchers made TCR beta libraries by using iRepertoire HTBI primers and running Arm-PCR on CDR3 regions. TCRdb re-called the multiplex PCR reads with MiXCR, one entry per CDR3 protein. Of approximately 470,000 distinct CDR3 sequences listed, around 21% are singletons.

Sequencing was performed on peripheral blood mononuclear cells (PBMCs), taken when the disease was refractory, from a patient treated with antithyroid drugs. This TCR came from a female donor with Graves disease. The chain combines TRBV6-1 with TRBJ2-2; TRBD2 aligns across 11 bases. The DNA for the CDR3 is TGTGCCAGCAGTGTGCCGGGACTAGCGGACAGGTGGAACGGGGAGCTGTTTTTT. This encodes CASSVPGLADRWNGELFF.